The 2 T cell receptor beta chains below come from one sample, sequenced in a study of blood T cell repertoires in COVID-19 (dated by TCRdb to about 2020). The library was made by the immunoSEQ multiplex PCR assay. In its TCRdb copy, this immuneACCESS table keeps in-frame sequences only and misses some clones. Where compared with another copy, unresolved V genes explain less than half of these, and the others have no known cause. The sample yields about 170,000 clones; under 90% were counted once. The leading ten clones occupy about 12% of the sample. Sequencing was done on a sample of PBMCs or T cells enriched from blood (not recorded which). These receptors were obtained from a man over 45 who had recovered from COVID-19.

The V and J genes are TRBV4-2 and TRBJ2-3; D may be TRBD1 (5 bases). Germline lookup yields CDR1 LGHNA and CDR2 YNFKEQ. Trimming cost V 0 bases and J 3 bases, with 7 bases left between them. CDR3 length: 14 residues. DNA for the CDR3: TGTGCCAGCAGCCAAGATCAGGGTACAGATACGCAGTATTTT. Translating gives CASSQDQGTDTQYF.

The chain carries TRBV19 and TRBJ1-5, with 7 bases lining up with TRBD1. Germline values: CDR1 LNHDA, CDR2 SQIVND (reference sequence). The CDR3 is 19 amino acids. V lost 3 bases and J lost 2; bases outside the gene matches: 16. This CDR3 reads CASSMDLIQGTRRNQPQHF. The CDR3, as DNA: TGTGCCAGTAGTATGGATTTAATACAGGGGACCAGACGCAATCAGCCCCAGCATTTT.